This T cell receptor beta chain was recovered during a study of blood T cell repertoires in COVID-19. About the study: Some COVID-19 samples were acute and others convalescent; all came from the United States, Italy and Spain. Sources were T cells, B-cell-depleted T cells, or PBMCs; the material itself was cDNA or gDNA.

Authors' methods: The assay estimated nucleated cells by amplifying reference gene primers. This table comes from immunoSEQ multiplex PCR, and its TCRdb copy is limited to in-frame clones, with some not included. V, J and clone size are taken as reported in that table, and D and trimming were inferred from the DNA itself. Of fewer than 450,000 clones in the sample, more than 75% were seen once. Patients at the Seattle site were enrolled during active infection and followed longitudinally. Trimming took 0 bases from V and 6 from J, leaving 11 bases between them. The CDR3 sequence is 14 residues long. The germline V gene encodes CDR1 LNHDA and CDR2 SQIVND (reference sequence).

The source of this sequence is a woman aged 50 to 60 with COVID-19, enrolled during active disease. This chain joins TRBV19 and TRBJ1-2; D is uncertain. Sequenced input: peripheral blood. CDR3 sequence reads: CASSIEAQIHGYTF. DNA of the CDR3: TGTGCCAGTAGTATAGAAGCACAGATCCATGGCTACACCTTC.